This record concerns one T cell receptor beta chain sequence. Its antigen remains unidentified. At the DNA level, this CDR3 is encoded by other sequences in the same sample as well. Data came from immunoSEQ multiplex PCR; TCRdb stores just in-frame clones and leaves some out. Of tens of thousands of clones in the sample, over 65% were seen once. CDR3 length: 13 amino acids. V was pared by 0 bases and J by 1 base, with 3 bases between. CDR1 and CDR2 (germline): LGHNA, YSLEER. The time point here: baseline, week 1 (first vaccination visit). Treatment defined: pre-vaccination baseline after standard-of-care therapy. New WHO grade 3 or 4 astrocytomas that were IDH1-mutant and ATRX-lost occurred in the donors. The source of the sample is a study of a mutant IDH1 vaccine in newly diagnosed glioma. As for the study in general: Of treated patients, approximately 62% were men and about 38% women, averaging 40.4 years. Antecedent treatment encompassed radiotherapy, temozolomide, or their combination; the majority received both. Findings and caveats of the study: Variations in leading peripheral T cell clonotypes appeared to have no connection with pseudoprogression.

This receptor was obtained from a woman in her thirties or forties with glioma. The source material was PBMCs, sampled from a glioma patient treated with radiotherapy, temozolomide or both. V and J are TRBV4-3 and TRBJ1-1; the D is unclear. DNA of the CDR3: TGCGCCAGCAGCCAAGATAGGAACACTGAAGCTTTCTTT. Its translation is CASSQDRNTEAFF.